This TCR beta chain was sequenced in a study of blood T cell dynamics during melanoma immunotherapy. Study-level information: Metastatic melanoma patients received first-line pembrolizumab or nivolumab plus ipilimumab.

The CDR3 is 15 amino acids. The germline V and J ends were trimmed by 5 bases and 1 base, with 12 bases remaining between them. CDR1 is KGHSH, CDR2 LQKENI, per germline. Time point of the sample: week 3, after first cycle of checkpoint inhibitor. Assay used: immunoSEQ multiplex PCR; TCRdb lists only in-frame clones, some missing. The sample includes about 8,000 clones, 81% of them seen just once. The TCR originated in a human donor with melanoma. The chain is built from TRBV18 and TRBJ1-5, with D possibly being TRBD1 (5 bases). Sequenced material: blood, taken from a patient treated with checkpoint blockade. The CDR3 region has the DNA TGTGCCAGCTCAAACCGGGACGGGAGCAATCAGCCCCAGCATTTT. Amino acid sequence: CASSNRDGSNQPQHF.